This TCR beta chain was retrieved from a study of regulatory T cells in long-lasting Graves disease. Both iRepertoire HTBI primers and Arm-PCR of CDR3 regions were used to build the TCR beta libraries. MiXCR, applied by TCRdb to the multiplex PCR reads, yields one record per CDR3 protein. The sample records 350,000 to 500,000 distinct CDR3 sequences, about 16% being singletons. Time point of the sample: newly diagnosed GD, antithyroid drugs for less than 3 months. There was RNA extracted from PBMCs, and the TCR library was made from it. This sample also belongs to another study, concerning T cells in Graves' hyperthyroidism and ophthalmopathy. That work adds: Any patient presenting with uncontrolled infection, other autoimmune disease, pregnancy or lactation was left out. Researchers report that a 13 V-J model separated ophthalmopathy from stable hyperthyroidism.

This TCR was sampled from a woman in her late teens or twenties with Graves disease. The input for sequencing was peripheral blood mononuclear cells (PBMCs), taken at new diagnosis, from a patient treated with antithyroid drugs.

For the CDR3, the DNA is TGTGCCTGGAGTAAGGGACAGCTCACAGATACGCAGTATTTT. This gives the protein CAWSKGQLTDTQYF. The chain recombines TRBV30 with TRBJ2-3; the match to TRBD1 covers 7 bases. CDR3 length: 14 amino acids. Germline CDR1 and CDR2: GTSNPN and SVGIG (reference sequence). Losses at the gene ends were 2 bases for V and 2 bases for J; bases not matched to a gene: 4.